The clone carrying this T cell receptor (beta chain) occurred a few times. This entry is derived from a study of blood T cell repertoires in COVID-19. All enrollees were about 18 to 89 years old and from about 24 US areas. Assignment of participants to cohorts was predicated upon participant-reported clinical history. During the 2 weeks before they entered the study, exposed participants had met someone with a PCR-confirmed or clinician-diagnosed COVID-19 case. TCRdb's table, derived via immunoSEQ multiplex PCR, lists solely in-frame clones and lacks some. The top ten hold 3% to 4% of the sample, which has roughly 250,000 clones, around four fifths seen once. The CDR3 totals 14 residues. V was pared by 5 bases and J by 5 bases, with 8 bases of the junction left unmatched. Germline V gives CDR1 SGHTA, CDR2 FQGTGA.

The chain employs TRBV7-3 and TRBJ1-1; 7 bases align to TRBD1. The clonotype comes from a woman aged 40 to 50 who had been exposed to COVID-19. Sequenced sample: PBMCs or T cells enriched from blood (not recorded which). This CDR3 reads CASSVSGGYTEAFF. The CDR3 DNA reads TGTGCCAGCAGCGTCTCAGGGGGGTATACTGAAGCTTTCTTT.